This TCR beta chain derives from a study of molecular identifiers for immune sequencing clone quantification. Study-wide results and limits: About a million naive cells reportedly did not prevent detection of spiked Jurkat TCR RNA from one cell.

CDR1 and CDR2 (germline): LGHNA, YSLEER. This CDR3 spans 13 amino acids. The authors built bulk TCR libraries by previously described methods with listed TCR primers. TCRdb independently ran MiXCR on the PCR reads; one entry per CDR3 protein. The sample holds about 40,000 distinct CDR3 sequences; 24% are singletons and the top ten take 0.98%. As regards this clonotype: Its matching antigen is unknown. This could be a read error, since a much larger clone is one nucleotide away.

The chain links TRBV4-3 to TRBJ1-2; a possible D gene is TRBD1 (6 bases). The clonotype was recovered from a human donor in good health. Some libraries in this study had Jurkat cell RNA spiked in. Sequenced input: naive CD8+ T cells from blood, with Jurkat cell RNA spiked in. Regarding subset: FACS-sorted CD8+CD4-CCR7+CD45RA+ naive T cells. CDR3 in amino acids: CAGSPQDSFDYTF. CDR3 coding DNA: TGCGCCGGCAGCCCACAGGACAGCTTTGACTACACCTTC.